Listed below are T cell receptor beta chains from one sample, sequenced in a study of cytomegalovirus exposure and HLA in healthy donors. Libraries were prepared by immunoSEQ multiplex PCR; TCRdb keeps only in-frame clonotypes and omits some of them. The table lists some 130,000 clones, 65% to 80% of them singletons. Input material: PBMCs. Receptors were obtained from a human donor in good health. Both conserved end residues are part of each CDR3. A D gene is named only where the DNA matches it firmly. Rows may omit the clone size; those that give it use once, few, many or a size class.

DNA: TGTGCCAGCAGAGAGGGACAGAACGTGATTCAGTACTTC
CDR3: CASREGQNVIQYF
J: TRBJ2-4
D: TRBD1
V: TRBV5-5
size: .

DNA: TGTGCCAGCAGTGATTGGACTACCGGGGAGCTGTTTTTT
CDR3: CASSDWTTGELFF
J: TRBJ2-2
D: .
V: TRBV2
size: once

DNA: TGTGCCTCTGACTCCCCAGATACGCAGTATTTT
CDR3: CASDSPDTQYF
J: TRBJ2-3
D: .
V: TRBV30
size: .

DNA: TGTGCCAGCAGCTTAGGCCAGGGTACGAATGAGCAGTTCTTC
CDR3: CASSLGQGTNEQFF
J: TRBJ2-1
D: .
V: TRBV7-9
size: .

DNA: TGCGCCAGCAGCGGCCCGGGACTAGCGGCTACCGGGGAGCTGTTTTTT
CDR3: CASSGPGLAATGELFF
J: TRBJ2-2
D: TRBD2
V: TRBV5-1
size: .

DNA: TGTGCCAGCAGTGACTCAGGGGGCTCTGGGGCCAACGTCCTGACTTTC
CDR3: CASSDSGGSGANVLTF
J: TRBJ2-6
D: .
V: TRBV6-4
size: .

DNA: TGTGCCAGCAGCTTATTGCTCGCCGGAAGACAGAGCGAGACCCAGTACTTC
CDR3: CASSLLLAGRQSETQYF
J: TRBJ2-5
D: .
V: TRBV7-6
size: .

DNA: TGTGCCAGCAGTGAATACCTAGCGGAAAACCAAGAGACCCAGTACTTC
CDR3: CASSEYLAENQETQYF
J: TRBJ2-5
D: TRBD2
V: TRBV2
size: .

DNA: TGTGCCAGCACCTGGACAGGGAACGACTATGGCTACACCTTC
CDR3: CASTWTGNDYGYTF
J: TRBJ1-2
D: TRBD1
V: TRBV6-1
size: .

DNA: TGTGCCAGCAGCGTGTCGGGGGGCGTAGAAAAACTGTTTTTT
CDR3: CASSVSGGVEKLFF
J: TRBJ1-4
D: .
V: TRBV9
size: .

DNA: TGTGCCAGCAGCCCCGGGACAGGGCAGCTCCGGGAGCAGTACTTC
CDR3: CASSPGTGQLREQYF
J: TRBJ2-7
D: TRBD1
V: TRBV11-3
size: .

DNA: TGTGCCAGCAGCACTTCGGGACTCCACTCATCGGGTGAGCAGTTCTTC
CDR3: CASSTSGLHSSGEQFF
J: TRBJ2-1
D: .
V: TRBV7-6
size: .

DNA: TGTGCCAGCAGCTTAGCGGAGCGGGGAGGCAATGAGCAGTTCTTC
CDR3: CASSLAERGGNEQFF
J: TRBJ2-1
D: TRBD2
V: TRBV7-2
size: .

DNA: TGCAGCGTTCCGGACAATTACTATGGCTACACCTTC
CDR3: CSVPDNYYGYTF
J: TRBJ1-2
D: .
V: TRBV29-1
size: .

DNA: TGTGCCAGCAGCTCCCGGGAGGACAATGAGCAGTTCTTC
CDR3: CASSSREDNEQFF
J: TRBJ2-1
D: TRBD2
V: TRBV11-2
size: .

DNA: TGTGCCAGCAGTTTTGGGAGACAGGAGAGTTCACCCCTCCACTTT
CDR3: CASSFGRQESSPLHF
J: TRBJ1-6
D: .
V: TRBV28
size: .

DNA: TGTGCCAGCAGCTTAGCCGGCGGCTATTCACCCCTCCACTTT
CDR3: CASSLAGGYSPLHF
J: TRBJ1-6
D: .
V: TRBV7-9
size: .

DNA: TGTGCCAGCAGTGCCCCCCTAGGGGACACACGGCTTGAGCAGTACTTC
CDR3: CASSAPLGDTRLEQYF
J: TRBJ2-7
D: .
V: TRBV6-6
size: .

DNA: TGTGCCAGCAGTCACCAGGGACAGGCGATCTATGGCTACACCTTC
CDR3: CASSHQGQAIYGYTF
J: TRBJ1-2
D: TRBD1
V: TRBV6-5
size: .

DNA: TGTGCCAGCAGACCCAGGGGGCGCGAATATGGCTACACCTTC
CDR3: CASRPRGREYGYTF
J: TRBJ1-2
D: TRBD1
V: TRBV6-5
size: .

DNA: TGTGCCAGCAGTTTGAAGCGGGGGCCCTACCGGGAGCAGTACTTC
CDR3: CASSLKRGPYREQYF
J: TRBJ2-7
D: TRBD2
V: TRBV27
size: few

DNA: TGTGCCAGCAGCCTAGTGTGGGAGACCCAGTACTTC
CDR3: CASSLVWETQYF
J: TRBJ2-5
D: .
V: TRBV28
size: .

DNA: TGTGCCAGCAGTCCGGAGGACAGTTCGGAAGGCTACACCTTC
CDR3: CASSPEDSSEGYTF
J: TRBJ1-2
D: .
V: TRBV28
size: .

DNA: TGTGCCAGCAGTGAGGCTACAGGGAAATACGAGCTTTGGGAGCAGTACTTC
CDR3: CASSEATGKYELWEQYF
J: TRBJ2-7
D: .
V: TRBV2
size: once

DNA: TGCAGGGTAGTGGGGCCTGATCAGCCCCAGCATTTT
CDR3: CRVVGPDQPQHF
J: TRBJ1-5
D: .
V: TRBV29-1
size: .

DNA: TGTACCAGCACTACTAACGAACGCACCATATATTTT
CDR3: CTSTTNERTIYF
J: TRBJ1-3
D: .
V: TRBV6-1
size: .

DNA: TGCGCCAGCAGCTCACTCGGCGGGGGGAACACCGGGGAGCTGTTTTTT
CDR3: CASSSLGGGNTGELFF
J: TRBJ2-2
D: TRBD2
V: TRBV5-1
size: .

DNA: TGTGCCAGCTGTCTAGGTTTTGAAGATACGCAGTATTTT
CDR3: CASCLGFEDTQYF
J: TRBJ2-3
D: .
V: TRBV2
size: .

DNA: TGTGCCAGCGGGAAACAGGGTGAAGCTTTCTTT
CDR3: CASGKQGEAFF
J: TRBJ1-1
D: .
V: TRBV7-6
size: few

DNA: TGTGCCAGCAGTGCGGAGCGAGGGCAGCCCCAGCATTTT
CDR3: CASSAERGQPQHF
J: TRBJ1-5
D: .
V: TRBV25-1
size: .

DNA: TGTGCCAGCAGCCCCTATGGGCGGGGGAAGACAGATACGCAGTATTTT
CDR3: CASSPYGRGKTDTQYF
J: TRBJ2-3
D: TRBD2
V: TRBV9
size: once

DNA: TGTGCCAGCAGCGTGGCGGCGGGTTGGGCTTACGAGCAGTACTTC
CDR3: CASSVAAGWAYEQYF
J: TRBJ2-7
D: .
V: TRBV9
size: .

DNA: TGTGCCAGCAGCTTGGGACAGGGGAGTGTGAGGGACACTGAAGCTTTCTTT
CDR3: CASSLGQGSVRDTEAFF
J: TRBJ1-1
D: TRBD1
V: TRBV7-9
size: .

DNA: TGCGCCAGCAGTGGGGACAGCCTCACTGAAGCTTTCTTT
CDR3: CASSGDSLTEAFF
J: TRBJ1-1
D: TRBD1
V: TRBV10-2
size: few

DNA: TGCGCCAGCAGTCCGCCAGACTCCACCGGGGAGCTGTTTTTT
CDR3: CASSPPDSTGELFF
J: TRBJ2-2
D: .
V: TRBV23-1
size: .

DNA: TGTGCCAGCAGTCTCCCCAGGTTATCGAACACCGGGGAGCTGTTTTTT
CDR3: CASSLPRLSNTGELFF
J: TRBJ2-2
D: .
V: TRBV27
size: .

DNA: TGTGCCAGCAGCCTTACAGGGGCCCTAAGGGGCTACACCTTC
CDR3: CASSLTGALRGYTF
J: TRBJ1-2
D: TRBD1
V: TRBV13
size: .

DNA: TGTGCCAGCAGCTCCGGGACAGGGACCTACGAGCAGTACTTC
CDR3: CASSSGTGTYEQYF
J: TRBJ2-7
D: TRBD1
V: TRBV7-6
size: .

DNA: TGTGCCAGCAGCGTAGACCGAAGAACAGGGGACCAAGAGACCCAGTACTTC
CDR3: CASSVDRRTGDQETQYF
J: TRBJ2-5
D: TRBD1
V: TRBV9
size: few

DNA: TGTGCCAGCTCACCACCAGTGGGCCACTCCTACAATGAGCAGTTCTTC
CDR3: CASSPPVGHSYNEQFF
J: TRBJ2-1
D: .
V: TRBV18
size: once

DNA: TGTGCCAGCAGCGCTACAGGGGGCGCGGGTGGCCACAATGAGCAGTTCTTC
CDR3: CASSATGGAGGHNEQFF
J: TRBJ2-1
D: TRBD1
V: TRBV5-5
size: once

DNA: TGTGCCAGCTCAGCAGGGGGACGTGAAAAACTGTTTTTT
CDR3: CASSAGGREKLFF
J: TRBJ1-4
D: TRBD1
V: TRBV18
size: .

DNA: TGCGCCAGCTTCGGGGAGGGGGCTGAAGCTTTCTTT
CDR3: CASFGEGAEAFF
J: TRBJ1-1
D: .
V: TRBV5-1
size: few

DNA: TGTGCCAGCAGTCTCGCACTCTTTGAGGGCTTCAACCCCTCTGGGGCCAACGTCCTGACTTTC
CDR3: CASSLALFEGFNPSGANVLTF
J: TRBJ2-6
D: .
V: TRBV27
size: .

DNA: TGCGCCAGCAGCCAAGATTGGGGACAGGTCAGTTCACCCCTCCACTTT
CDR3: CASSQDWGQVSSPLHF
J: TRBJ1-6
D: TRBD1
V: TRBV4-1
size: .

DNA: TGTGCCAGCAGTGAAATTGCGGGTAGCGGGGGGGCCCAAGGTACGCAGTATTTT
CDR3: CASSEIAGSGGAQGTQYF
J: TRBJ2-3
D: TRBD2
V: TRBV2
size: .

DNA: TGTGCCAGCGAGGGCGCGGTATTTAACACTGAAGCTTTCTTT
CDR3: CASEGAVFNTEAFF
J: TRBJ1-1
D: .
V: TRBV2
size: .

DNA: TGTGCCAGCAGCGTAGGAGGCCCGGCGATGAACACCGGGGAGCTGTTTTTT
CDR3: CASSVGGPAMNTGELFF
J: TRBJ2-2
D: .
V: TRBV9
size: .

DNA: TGTGCCAGCAGCTTGAACGGGGGGTCAACAGATACGCAGTATTTT
CDR3: CASSLNGGSTDTQYF
J: TRBJ2-3
D: TRBD2
V: TRBV7-3
size: .

DNA: TGCGCCAGCAGCTTGACGGGGGGCATCTATGGCTACACCTTC
CDR3: CASSLTGGIYGYTF
J: TRBJ1-2
D: .
V: TRBV5-1
size: many

DNA: TGTGCCAGCAGCTTGTACAGGGTTGACGCTTTCTTT
CDR3: CASSLYRVDAFF
J: TRBJ1-1
D: .
V: TRBV5-6
size: .

DNA: TGTGCCAGCAGCCAAGATACCCCCGCGGGGGTTGGAGAGCAGTTCTTC
CDR3: CASSQDTPAGVGEQFF
J: TRBJ2-1
D: TRBD2
V: TRBV4-2
size: .

DNA: TGCGCCAGCAGCCAAGATTGGGGGGGGACCTCCTACGAGCAGTACTTC
CDR3: CASSQDWGGTSYEQYF
J: TRBJ2-7
D: TRBD2
V: TRBV4-1
size: .

DNA: TGCGCCAGCAGCCCCGGGGGGCCTGTCTCCTACAATGAGCAGTTCTTC
CDR3: CASSPGGPVSYNEQFF
J: TRBJ2-1
D: .
V: TRBV5-1
size: few

DNA: TGTGCCAGCAGCGCCTGGACAGGAATCACCGGGGAGCTGTTTTTT
CDR3: CASSAWTGITGELFF
J: TRBJ2-2
D: TRBD1
V: TRBV9
size: .

DNA: TGTGCCAGCAGTCGGGACATAGATCAGCCCCAGCATTTT
CDR3: CASSRDIDQPQHF
J: TRBJ1-5
D: .
V: TRBV7-8
size: .

DNA: TGTGCCAGCAGTCTAACCGCCGGGCAGGGGGCCCGAGATACGCAGTATTTT
CDR3: CASSLTAGQGARDTQYF
J: TRBJ2-3
D: TRBD1
V: TRBV27
size: .

DNA: TGCGCCAGCAGGCCGACGCGACAGGGAACTAACTATGGCTACACCTTC
CDR3: CASRPTRQGTNYGYTF
J: TRBJ1-2
D: TRBD1
V: TRBV23-1
size: .

DNA: TGTGCCAGCACGGCACTCCGAGGTGACTCTGAGCAGTTCTTC
CDR3: CASTALRGDSEQFF
J: TRBJ2-1
D: .
V: TRBV7-6
size: .

DNA: TGTGCCAGCAGTAAGGAGGGCCTTAATGAAAAACTGTTTTTT
CDR3: CASSKEGLNEKLFF
J: TRBJ1-4
D: .
V: TRBV9
size: once